This T cell receptor (beta chain) was obtained from a study of blood T cell repertoires in COVID-19. Assay: immunoSEQ multiplex PCR; the TCRdb copy retains only in-frame clones and omits some. The profile covers 150,000 to 200,000 clones, with about 87% appearing a single time and around 25% taken by the ten largest. V lost 4 bases and J lost 2; bases outside the gene matches: 8. Germline CDR1 SGDLS, CDR2 YYNGEE. CDR3 length equals 16 residues. The material sequenced was peripheral blood. The gene calls are TRBV9 and TRBJ2-5; 10 bases are shared with TRBD2. The clonotype was recovered from a man aged 60 to 69 with acute or convalescent COVID-19. CDR3 loop: CASSPSPSGGQETQYF. The DNA of the CDR3 is TGTGCCAGCAGCCCTTCCCCTAGCGGGGGACAAGAGACCCAGTACTTC.